These 12 T cell receptor beta chains originate from one sample sequenced in a study of T-cell reconstitution after alpha-beta-depleted transplantation in children (dated by TCRdb to 2015 to 2016). Receptor libraries were prepared by PCR. The sequencing machine was an Illumina HiSeq 2500. TCR library preparation used molecular barcoding, with unique molecular identifiers applied to normalize quantification of the TCRbeta repertoire. TCRdb took the public reads, trimmed them with fastp at Q25, ran MiXCR for clone calling and kept in-frame beta chains. A single entry per CDR3 protein holds the most common genes and DNA from its merged rows. This sample is represented by just over 350,000 distinct CDR3 sequences; 10% to 15% of them were singletons. The ten largest make up roughly 4.5% of the sample. The source was PBMCs, collected from the stem cell graft. The receptors come from a human donor who donated a stem cell graft to a child with Fanconi anemia.

The sample holds many counts of this clonotype. The chain carries TRBV6-5 and TRBJ2-7; 12 bases are shared with TRBD2. With V trimmed by 4 bases and J by 3 bases, 13 bases remained unmatched. CDR1 MNHEY and CDR2 SVGAGI come from the germline V gene. The CDR3 extends over 18 amino acids. The DNA of the CDR3 is TGTGCCAGCAGTTCCCAAGACCCTAGCGGGGGGGTATTCTACGAGCAGTACTTC. Its translation is CASSSQDPSGGVFYEQYF.

This clonotype was seen a handful of times. The chain recombines TRBV20-1 with TRBJ2-1; D is undetermined. CDR1 and CDR2 from the germline V gene are DFQATT and SNEGSKA (reference sequence). Trimming left V 6 bases short and J 5 bases short, with 11 bases between. CDR3 size: 12 residues. As DNA, the CDR3 is TGCAGTGCATCTTACAGAGACAATGAGCAGTTCTTC. Translation: CSASYRDNEQFF.

This clonotype was observed a few times. This sequence joins TRBV20-1 and TRBJ1-2; D is undetermined. From germline, CDR1 is DFQATT and CDR2 SNEGSKA (reference sequence). The CDR3 has 14 residues. V lost 6 bases and J 2 bases, leaving 16 bases between the germline ends. DNA for the CDR3: TGCAGTGCCCTCAGCACGGAAGACAACTATGGCTACACCTTC. This gives the protein CSALSTEDNYGYTF.

This clonotype occurred a few times. The V and J genes are TRBV5-6 and TRBJ2-2, with a weak D call TRBD2 (7 bases). V was cut by 7 bases and J by 5 bases, with 12 bases left in between. Per the germline V gene, CDR1 is SGHDT and CDR2 is YYEEEE. This CDR3 has 13 amino acids. The CDR3 DNA follows: TGTGCCAGCTTACGGGGGGCAACCGGGGAGCTGTTTTTT. It is translated as CASLRGATGELFF.

This clonotype was recorded at least ten times. The chain combines TRBV11-2 with TRBJ1-6; a weak D match, TRBD1 (5 bases). Looked up from germline, CDR1 is SGHAT and CDR2 is FQNNGV. Trimming shortened V by 5 bases and J by 4 bases, and 18 bases separated the two germline ends. The CDR3 extends over 17 amino acids. The CDR3: CASSPGLGLTYNSPLHF. The CDR3 DNA reads TGTGCCAGCAGCCCCGGTTTGGGACTGACATATAATTCACCCCTCCACTTT.

There are many counts of this clonotype. The genes are TRBV10-1 and TRBJ2-2; no clear D gene. This CDR3 is 13 amino acids long. V dropped 5 bases and J dropped 7 bases, with 11 bases sitting between them. The germline V gene has CDR1 WNHNN and CDR2 SYGVQD (reference sequence). The CDR3 DNA reads TGCGCCAGCAGTCAGGTTCTAGGCGGGGAGCTGTTTTTT. This encodes CASSQVLGGELFF.

The rearrangement joins TRBV20-1 to TRBJ2-7, with D possibly being TRBD1 (5 bases). V was pared by 1 base and J by 5 bases, with 15 bases between. In germline, CDR1 is DFQATT, CDR2 SNEGSKA (reference sequence). The CDR3 contains 14 residues. The CDR3 loop reads CSARVPVPGNEQYF. The CDR3 DNA reads TGCAGTGCTAGAGTACCCGTCCCAGGGAACGAGCAGTACTTC.

Only a few counts were recorded for this clonotype. This chain joins TRBV6-2 or TRBV6-3 and TRBJ2-1; D unclear. Germline values: CDR1 MNHEY, CDR2 SVGEGT. CDR3 size: 13 residues. The V gene lost 4 bases and the J gene lost 13 bases, with 17 bases spanning the gap. The CDR3 here is CASSSLGETSQFF. In DNA form, the CDR3 reads TGTGCCAGCAGTTCCCTTGGGGAAACATCTCAGTTCTTC.

This clonotype was observed a few times. The chain joins TRBV7-9 to TRBJ2-6; 8 bases align to TRBD1. V was pared by 1 base and J by 0 bases, with 2 bases of the junction left unmatched. Germline V lookup: CDR1 SEHNR, CDR2 FQNEAQ (reference sequence). This CDR3 is built from 17 residues. The DNA for the CDR3 is TGTGCCAGCAGCTTAGGGACAGGGACCTCTGGGGCCAACGTCCTGACTTTC. This translates into CASSLGTGTSGANVLTF. The full variable domain, completed using reference TRBV7-9 and TRBJ2-6, is DTGVSQNPRHKITKRGQNVTFRCDPISEHNRLYWYRQTLGQGPEFLTYFQNEAQLEKSRLLSDRFSAERPKGSFSTLEIQRTEQGDSAMYLCASSLGTGTSGANVLTFGAGSRLTVL.

The count of this clonotype is one. V is TRBV6-1 and J is TRBJ1-6; TRBD1 agrees at 8 bases. This CDR3 contains 17 residues. The J segment lost 5 bases and the V segment lost 6 bases, leaving 12 bases of the junction unmatched. The germline V gene has CDR1 MNHNS and CDR2 SASEGT. This chain's CDR3 is CASRSGTGVRDNSPLHF. CDR3 nucleotide sequence: TGTGCCAGCAGATCCGGGACAGGTGTTAGGGATAATTCACCCCTCCACTTT.

The genes are TRBV9 and TRBJ1-1; D remains ambiguous. The CDR3 has 16 residues. Germline V lookup: CDR1 SGDLS, CDR2 YYNGEE. V lost 3 bases, J lost 1 base, and 16 bases lay in between. CDR3 sequence: CASSDASARSNTEAFF. The CDR3 DNA reads as TGTGCCAGCAGCGACGCTAGCGCACGGTCGAACACTGAAGCTTTCTTT.

This sequence joins TRBV4-3 and TRBJ2-1; the D is unclear. The CDR3 is made up of 17 amino acids. Trimming stripped 0 bases from V and 3 bases from J, with 15 bases between. Per germline, CDR1 LGHNA and CDR2 YSLEER. As DNA, the CDR3 is TGCGCCAGCAGCCAAGAACATTGGCGCTCTAGCTACAATGAGCAGTTCTTC. Amino acid sequence: CASSQEHWRSSYNEQFF.